This TCR beta chain was obtained from a study of beta chain features in type 1 diabetes (dated by TCRdb to between 2018 and 2020). For the study in its entirety: Mean age, gender distribution, total cell number and subset yield did not differ between patients and healthy donors. A total of 107,917,701 sorted cells were examined across all samples, and RNA yield correlated strongly with the number of cells per subset. In the study, recently diagnosed type 1 diabetes patients and matched healthy donors were compared on the TCRB repertoires of their sorted circulating CD4+ T cell subsets. Regulatory and stem cell-like memory subsets were obtained from only 8 patients and roughly 8 healthy donors, while naive and central memory subsets were obtained from all 30 or so donors. What the research found in general, with its limitations: Naive, central memory and regulatory TCRB repertoires appeared to be more similar among patients than among healthy donors. Patients with type 1 diabetes made fewer insertions and deleted more nucleotides at VDJ recombination sites, implying thymic rearrangement abnormalities. Because cDNA rather than genomic DNA was sequenced, highly expressing activated cells could have been over-represented, although no difference in activation and CD3 levels was found between groups. Shorter templates might have been favored by PCR, but patient and control samples were amplified and corrected together, so both groups would have been affected equally by any skew. Because small numbers of individuals were included in the HLA sub-analyses, any influence of HLA type on TCRB rearrangement was left unresolved. A moderate but significant shortening of TCRB CDR3 length was observed in type 1 diabetes patients in all four CD4+ subsets.

On this clone: Its cognate antigen has yet to be identified. Base qualities are not recorded, but no much larger clone differs from it by a single base.

The entire isolated RNA was reverse transcribed using the High Capacity cDNA Reverse Transcription Kit, and thus expressed TCRB transcripts were sequenced. Deep immunoSEQ sequencing was performed on naive, central memory and regulatory T cell samples, with an average of roughly 3.3 million total reads per sample. Sorted cells were lysed in RLT buffer and RNA was extracted with DNase-treated RNeasy Micro or Mini kits, depending on cell number. To prevent cross-contamination, each cell subset was processed individually, whereas patient and healthy donor samples were processed jointly. TCRB sequences were amplified from cDNA with the immunoSEQ multiplex PCR, producing 87-bp fragments spanning the CDR3 region. The amplicons were sequenced using the Illumina HiSeq platform. The study's processing was this. PCR bias was computationally corrected using synthetic template baselines, reads within Hamming distance 2 were collapsed, and singletons that could not be merged were discarded. Reads were aligned against IMGT so that V, D and J genes, CDR3 length and insertions or deletions at six rearrangement sites could be assigned. Within each subset, clonotype counts were normalized to the number of sorted cells before true diversity and Gini coefficients were calculated with the tcR R package. The overlap coefficient, calculated on TCRB nucleotide sequences, was used to measure repertoire sharing. Out-of-frame TCRB sequences from naive cells were analyzed as a proxy for the pre-selection repertoire. TCRdb obtained this table from immuneACCESS and retained in-frame rearrangements with V and J assigned. These tables miss some clones; where compared with another copy, unresolved V genes account for less than half of the shortfall, and the remainder is unexplained. The V and J calls and clone size are taken from that table; D and trimming were inferred from the DNA. The sample profile shows just over 450,000 clones; over 25% of them were found once. The ten largest clonotypes hold around 0.065% of the sample.

From each donor, a single peripheral blood sample of about 100 mL on average was drawn into heparinised tubes. A BD FACSAria II was used to sort naive, central memory, regulatory and stem cell-like memory CD4+ T cells with a panel that included CD45RO, CCR7, CD25, CD127, CD95 and CD27. All sorted populations exceeded 98% purity. PBMCs were isolated immediately by Lymphoprep density gradient centrifugation and stained directly without culture. So that batch effects would be minimized, each experiment stained and sorted samples in pairs, pairing one healthy donor with one patient. As encoded in the germline V gene, CDR1 is KGHSH while CDR2 is LQKENI. Trimming costs V 4 bases and J 4 bases, and their ends lie 13 bases apart. CDR3 length: 14 amino acids, cysteine to phenylalanine. Only the CDR3 part of the read is kept: 42 bases, read in frame from the first base.

The rearrangement combines TRBV18 with TRBJ1-1; TRBD1 is a weak D gene call, 5 bases matching. This TCR came from a man younger than 30 in good health. Sequencing was done on a sample of naive CD4+ T cells from blood. This sample's cell subset or site label indicates: true naive CD4+ T cells. The encoded CDR3 is CASSLNLGVTEAFF. The sequence in DNA is TGTGCCAGCTCACTGAACCTAGGGGTCACTGAAGCTTTCTTT. The CDR3, completed at both ends by the reference TRBV18 and TRBJ1-1 genes, gives the full variable domain NAGVMQNPRHLVRRRGQEARLRCSPMKGHSHVYWYRQLPEEGLKFMVYLQKENIIDESGMPKERFSAEFPKEGPSILRIQQVVRGDSAAYFCASSLNLGVTEAFFGQGTRLTVV.